This T cell receptor (beta chain) was obtained from a study of response to subunit inactivated influenza vaccine. Each CDR3 protein gets one entry after TCRdb re-called the RT-PCR reads with MiXCR. In the table there are hundreds of thousands of distinct CDR3 sequences, 12% of which are singletons. V was clipped by 0 bases and J by 5 bases, with 17 bases between them. CDR1 DFQATT and CDR2 SNEGSKA come from the germline V gene (reference sequence). The CDR3 totals 16 residues. The sample here was PBMCs from blood, taken on the day of vaccination. This sequence joins TRBV20-1 and TRBJ2-1; unclear D gene. This receptor was obtained from a man between 45 and 60 years old who received an inactivated influenza vaccine. CDR3 loop: CSARDLETALDNEQFF. As DNA, the CDR3 is TGCAGTGCTAGAGATCTGGAAACGGCATTGGACAATGAGCAGTTCTTC.